Below, 21 T cell receptor beta chains from the same sample are listed, as sequenced in a study of CD8 T cells in Susac syndrome. RNA in amounts of about 0.5 to 1 ug was reverse transcribed with random hexamers. MiXCR, run by TCRdb on the immunoSEQ multiplex PCR reads, gives a single entry per CDR3 protein. There are 100,000 to 150,000 distinct CDR3 sequences in the sample; around 94% occur only once, and around 0.21% lies in the top ten. Sequencing input: CD8+ T cells from PBMCs. The receptors derive from a human donor with Susac syndrome.

The V and J genes are TRBV5-1 and TRBJ1-1; 11 positions match TRBD1. CDR1 is SGHRS, CDR2 YFSETQ, per germline. The CDR3 has 14 amino acids. The ends lost 3 bases at V and 2 bases at J; junction bases unmatched: 0. The CDR3 coding sequence is TGCGCCAGCAGCTGGACAGGGGGCAACACTGAAGCTTTCTTT. Translated, it gives CASSWTGGNTEAFF. Filled out from reference TRBV5-1 and TRBJ1-1, the complete variable domain reads KAGVTQTPRYLIKTRGQQVTLSCSPISGHRSVSWYQQTPGQGLQFLFEYFSETQRNKGNFPGRFSGRQFSNSRSEMNVSTLELGDSALYLCASSWTGGNTEAFFGQGTRLTVV.

The chain combines TRBV28 with TRBJ2-3; the D call may be TRBD1 or TRBD2 (5 bases each). V shed 11 bases and J shed 2 bases, with 20 bases lying between them. Germline V gene data show CDR1 as MDHEN and CDR2 as SYDVKM. This CDR3 spans 15 amino acids. The CDR3 is CAARGAASLTDTQYF. CDR3 bases: TGTGCCGCACGAGGGGCCGCCTCCCTCACAGATACGCAGTATTTT.

The gene calls are TRBV6-4 and TRBJ2-2; maybe TRBD2 (6 bases). The CDR3 loop spans 17 amino acids. Germline V gives CDR1 MRHNA, CDR2 SNTAGT. Trimming stripped 6 bases from V and 4 bases from J, with 21 bases between. CDR3 in DNA: TGTGCCAGCAGCGCACACCCCGGGACTCAGAGCACCGGGGAGCTGTTTTTT. Its translation is CASSAHPGTQSTGELFF.

The chain joins TRBV7-8 to TRBJ1-5, with 9 bases matching TRBD1. V trimming: 5 bases; J trimming: 1 base; junction bases outside the gene matches: 9. This CDR3 has 17 residues. Germline V gene data show CDR1 as SGHVS and CDR2 as FQNEAQ. The CDR3 coding sequence is TGTGCCAGCAGCGCCCGGACAGGGGAAGGGAGCAATCAGCCCCAGCATTTT. It yields the protein CASSARTGEGSNQPQHF.

This clonotype was picked up a small number of times. The chain is built from TRBV4-1 and TRBJ2-3; 12 bases agree with TRBD2. V shed 4 bases and J 2 bases; nucleotides not matched to a gene: 4. Per the germline V gene, CDR1 is MGHRA and CDR2 is YSYEKL. The CDR3 runs to 16 residues. The CDR3 coding sequence is TGCGCCAGCAGCCCGTGGACTAGCGGGAACACAGATACGCAGTATTTT. Protein sequence: CASSPWTSGNTDTQYF.

The chain is built from TRBV6-4 and TRBJ2-3, with a weak D call TRBD1 (5 bases). Germline V CDR1 and CDR2: MRHNA, SNTAGT. Trimming removed 2 bases at V and 7 bases at J, with 10 bases between. The CDR3 is 13 residues long. CDR3 loop: CASSDDSYNTQYF. As DNA, the CDR3 is TGTGCCAGCAGTGACGACAGTTACAATACGCAGTATTTT.

The chain carries TRBV12-3 or TRBV12-4 and TRBJ2-1; 8 bases align to TRBD1. V lost 6 bases, J lost 10 bases, and 5 bases stayed unmatched. The CDR3 totals 12 residues. CDR3 coding DNA: TGTGCCAGCAGCACAGGGGGATTCGAGCAGTTCTTC. Residues: CASSTGGFEQFF.

The V gene is TRBV4-1, the J gene TRBJ2-5, with D hard to call. There are 15 residues in the CDR3. The V gene lost 0 bases and the J gene lost 1 base, with 9 bases spanning the gap. Per germline, CDR1 MGHRA and CDR2 YSYEKL. This CDR3 reads CASSQDGDGQETQYF. The DNA for the CDR3 is TGCGCCAGCAGCCAAGACGGCGACGGCCAAGAGACCCAGTACTTC.

The V gene is TRBV3-1, the J gene TRBJ2-3, with D uncertain. V lost 4 bases and J lost 6, with 14 bases in between. This CDR3 has 14 residues. Germline V gene data show CDR1 as LGHDT and CDR2 as YNNKEL (reference sequence). CDR3 sequence reads: CASSRASPQDTQYF. CDR3 DNA sequence: TGTGCCAGCAGCCGGGCTTCCCCTCAGGATACGCAGTATTTT.

The J gene is TRBJ2-1, the V gene TRBV27, with 9 bases fitting TRBD2. The CDR3 sequence is 15 residues long. The J segment lost 4 bases and the V segment lost 6 bases, leaving 7 bases of the junction unmatched. Germline CDR1 reads MNHEY; CDR2 reads SMNVEV (reference sequence). The CDR3 loop reads CASSAGTSRYNEQFF. The CDR3 bases are TGTGCCAGCAGCGCCGGGACTAGCCGTTACAATGAGCAGTTCTTC.

The chain's CDR3 is CASSRVLRGEQFF. The DNA for the CDR3 is TGTGCCAGCAGCCGGGTCCTAAGGGGTGAGCAGTTCTTC. The chain is built from TRBV7-9 and TRBJ2-1, with D perhaps matching TRBD1 (5 bases). V gave up 5 bases and J gave up 9 bases, with 14 bases separating them. Germline-derived CDR1 and CDR2 are SEHNR and FQNEAQ (reference sequence). The CDR3 is made up of 13 amino acids. Drawing the rest from reference TRBV7-9 and TRBJ2-1, the complete variable domain is DTGVSQNPRHKITKRGQNVTFRCDPISEHNRLYWYRQTLGQGPEFLTYFQNEAQLEKSRLLSDRFSAERPKGSFSTLEIQRTEQGDSAMYLCASSRVLRGEQFFGPGTRLTVL.

This clonotype was seen a handful of times. The CDR3 region is CASSFRQGPRAPLHF. CDR3 nucleotides: TGTGCCAGCAGCTTCAGACAGGGGCCCCGGGCACCCCTCCACTTT. The chain is built from TRBV11-2 and TRBJ1-6, with 8 nucleotides matching TRBD1. The V and J ends lost 3 bases and 11 bases, in that order; junction bases with no gene match: 9. Germline V gives CDR1 SGHAT, CDR2 FQNNGV. This CDR3 comprises 15 residues.

This sequence joins TRBV20-1 and TRBJ2-7; D might be TRBD2 (5 bases). Germline V gene sequence: CDR1 DFQATT, CDR2 SNEGSKA (reference sequence). V was shortened by 6 bases and J by 1 base, with 13 bases between the two germline ends. The CDR3 spans 13 residues. For the CDR3, the DNA is TGCAGTGCCCCCGCCCAGCGGTCCTACGAGCAGTACTTC. This translates into CSAPAQRSYEQYF.

As for this clonotype: The junction differs from germline at one of its ends, possibly a read error. This rearrangement joins TRBV7-8 to TRBJ2-7; TRBD2 aligns across 12 bases. The length of the CDR3 is 16 residues. CDR1 is SGHVS and CDR2 is FQNEAQ in the germline V gene. CDR3: CASSLGTSGSAYEQYF. CDR3 bases: TGTGCCAGCAGTTTAGGGACTAGCGGGTCTGCCTACGAGCAGTACTTC. The whole variable domain, remainder taken from reference TRBV7-8 and TRBJ2-7, is GAGVSQSPRYKVAKRGQDVALRCDPISGHVSLFWYQQALGQGPEFLTYFQNEAQLDKSGLPSDRFFAERPEGSVSTLKIQRTQQEDSAVYLCASSLGTSGSAYEQYFGPGTRLTVT.

The chain uses TRBV28 and TRBJ2-2, with 7 positions matching TRBD1. J lost 0 bases, V lost 10 bases, and 5 bases had no gene match. Germline-derived CDR1 and CDR2 are MDHEN and SYDVKM. The CDR3 contains 14 residues. The CDR3 sequence is CATFGTANTGELFF. CDR3 in DNA: TGTGCCACCTTCGGGACAGCGAACACCGGGGAGCTGTTTTTT.

The J gene is TRBJ2-1, the V gene TRBV15; D gene uncertain. V lost 1 base and J 8 bases, leaving 6 bases between the germline ends. CDR3 length: 12 residues. The V gene's germline CDR1 is LNHNV and CDR2 YYDKDF (reference sequence). The DNA of the CDR3 is TGTGCCACCAGCAGAGCAGCATATGAGCAGTTCTTC. This codes for CATSRAAYEQFF.

The gene calls are TRBV5-4 and TRBJ2-1; TRBD2 agrees at 7 bases. This CDR3 contains 16 residues. V trimming: 4 bases; J trimming: 5 bases; junction bases outside the gene matches: 12. CDR1 and CDR2 (germline): SGHNT, YYREEE (reference sequence). CDR3 DNA: TGTGCCAGCAGCAGGCTAGCGGAGGGCCCCAACAATGAGCAGTTCTTC. Encoded protein: CASSRLAEGPNNEQFF.

The chain combines TRBV12-3 or TRBV12-4 with TRBJ2-1; D is ambiguous. V lost 7 bases and J 4 bases, leaving 17 bases between the germline ends. The CDR3 contains 15 residues. CDR3 coding DNA: TGTGCCAGCACCGCGGCGGCATTTCTATACAATGAGCAGTTCTTC. Amino acids: CASTAAAFLYNEQFF.

The rearrangement joins TRBV4-1 to TRBJ1-2; D not resolved. The CDR3 consists of 19 residues. From germline, CDR1 is MGHRA and CDR2 YSYEKL. The V gene lost 0 bases and the J gene lost 3 bases, with 23 bases spanning the gap. The CDR3 DNA reads as TGCGCCAGCAGCCAAGAGTCCGGCTTGGGCCCCAGGACTCACTATGGCTACACCTTC. Translation gives CASSQESGLGPRTHYGYTF.

J is TRBJ2-7 and V is TRBV4-2; D may be TRBD2 (6 bases). V was cut by 0 bases and J by 2 bases, with 17 bases left in between. The CDR3 loop spans 17 amino acids. In germline, CDR1 is LGHNA, CDR2 YNFKEQ. CDR3 sequence (DNA): TGTGCCAGCAGCCAAGAGGAGGGCCTAGCGCCAGCCTACGAGCAGTACTTC. Its translation: CASSQEEGLAPAYEQYF.

This clonotype came up once. The genes are TRBV30 and TRBJ2-1; perhaps TRBD1 as D (6 bases). CDR1 and CDR2 (germline): GTSNPN, SVGIG (reference sequence). V was pared by 8 bases and J by 2 bases, with 13 bases between. The CDR3 consists of 13 residues. DNA for the CDR3: TGTGCCCATGACAGGTTGACCTACAATGAGCAGTTCTTC. Translated: CAHDRLTYNEQFF.